This record looks at one TCR beta chain sequence and its context. This sample is part of a study of blood T cell repertoires in COVID-19. Exposed volunteers were people who met a COVID-19 case within 2 weeks before study entry. The J segment lost 4 bases and the V segment lost 5 bases, leaving 7 bases of the junction unmatched. The CDR3 is 14 residues long. Germline V CDR1 and CDR2: PRHDT, FYEKMQ (reference sequence). How the authors handled the data: Nucleated cell number was recorded as an estimate derived from reference gene primer amplification. Assay used: immunoSEQ multiplex PCR; TCRdb lists only in-frame clones, some missing. That table gives V, J and clone size, and the DNA gave D and trimming. The sample records about 280,000 clones, around 84% being singletons.

The material sequenced was PBMCs or T cells enriched from blood (not recorded which). The chain joins TRBV13 to TRBJ2-7; 8 bases agree with TRBD2. This receptor was obtained from a man aged 35-49 years who had been exposed to COVID-19. CDR3 nucleotides: TGTGCCAGCAGCCTACGGGAGCGGGGGTACGAGCAGTACTTC. It yields the protein CASSLRERGYEQYF.